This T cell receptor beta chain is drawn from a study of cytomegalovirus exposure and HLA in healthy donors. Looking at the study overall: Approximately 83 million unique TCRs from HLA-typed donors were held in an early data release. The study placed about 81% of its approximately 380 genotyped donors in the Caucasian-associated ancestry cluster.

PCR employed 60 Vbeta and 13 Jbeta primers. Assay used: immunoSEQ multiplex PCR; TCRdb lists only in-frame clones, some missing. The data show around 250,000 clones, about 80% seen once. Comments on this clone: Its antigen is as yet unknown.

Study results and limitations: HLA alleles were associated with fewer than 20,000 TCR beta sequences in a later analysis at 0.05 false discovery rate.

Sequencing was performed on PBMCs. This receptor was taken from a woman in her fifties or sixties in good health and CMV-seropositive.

The CDR3 DNA reads as TGTGCCAGCAGCCCTTTGACTAGCGGGACGTACTACGAGCAGTACTTC. It specifies CASSPLTSGTYYEQYF. The chain recombines TRBV9 with TRBJ2-7, with TRBD2 matching over 11 bases. The CDR3 consists of 16 residues. Trimming took 4 bases from V and 3 from J; bases not matched to a gene: 9. Germline V CDR1 and CDR2: SGDLS, YYNGEE.